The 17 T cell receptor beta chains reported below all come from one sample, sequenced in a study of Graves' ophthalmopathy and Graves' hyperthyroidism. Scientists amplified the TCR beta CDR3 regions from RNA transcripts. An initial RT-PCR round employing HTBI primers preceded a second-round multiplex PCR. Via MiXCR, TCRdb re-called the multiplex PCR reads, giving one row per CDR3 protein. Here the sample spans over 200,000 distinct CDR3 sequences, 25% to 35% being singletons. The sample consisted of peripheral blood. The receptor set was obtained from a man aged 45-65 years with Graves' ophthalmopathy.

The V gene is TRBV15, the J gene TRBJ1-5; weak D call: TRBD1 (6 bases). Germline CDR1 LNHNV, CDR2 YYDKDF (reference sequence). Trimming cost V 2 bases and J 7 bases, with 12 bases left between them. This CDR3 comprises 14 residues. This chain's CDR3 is CATSRLQGWQPQHF. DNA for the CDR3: TGTGCCACCAGCAGACTACAGGGTTGGCAGCCCCAGCATTTT.

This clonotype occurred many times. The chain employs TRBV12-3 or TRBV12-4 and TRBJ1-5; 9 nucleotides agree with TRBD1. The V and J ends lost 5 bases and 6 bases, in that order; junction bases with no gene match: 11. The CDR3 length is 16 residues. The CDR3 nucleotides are TGTGCCAGCAGTCCCCGGACAGGGGCGGGAGGTCAGCCCCAGCATTTT. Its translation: CASSPRTGAGGQPQHF.

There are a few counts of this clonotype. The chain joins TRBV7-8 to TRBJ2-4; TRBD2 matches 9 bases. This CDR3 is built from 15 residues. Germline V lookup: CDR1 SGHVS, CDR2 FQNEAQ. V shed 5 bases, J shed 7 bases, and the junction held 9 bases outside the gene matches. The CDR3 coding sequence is TGTGCCAGCAGCCCCGTTTCAGCGGGAGGCAACATTCAGTACTTC. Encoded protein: CASSPVSAGGNIQYF.

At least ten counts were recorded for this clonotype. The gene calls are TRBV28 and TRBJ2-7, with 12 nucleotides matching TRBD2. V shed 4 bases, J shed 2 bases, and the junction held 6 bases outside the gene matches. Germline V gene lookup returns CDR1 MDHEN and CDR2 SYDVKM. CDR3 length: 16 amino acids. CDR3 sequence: CASSSPSGRGTYEQYF. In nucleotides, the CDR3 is TGTGCCAGCAGTTCCCCTAGCGGGAGGGGAACCTACGAGCAGTACTTC.

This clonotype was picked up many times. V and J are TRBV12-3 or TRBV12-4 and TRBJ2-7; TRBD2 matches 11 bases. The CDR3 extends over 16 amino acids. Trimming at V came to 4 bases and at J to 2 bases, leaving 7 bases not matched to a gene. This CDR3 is CASSSPGTSGTYEQYF. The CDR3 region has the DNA TGTGCCAGCAGTTCACCAGGGACTAGCGGCACCTACGAGCAGTACTTC.

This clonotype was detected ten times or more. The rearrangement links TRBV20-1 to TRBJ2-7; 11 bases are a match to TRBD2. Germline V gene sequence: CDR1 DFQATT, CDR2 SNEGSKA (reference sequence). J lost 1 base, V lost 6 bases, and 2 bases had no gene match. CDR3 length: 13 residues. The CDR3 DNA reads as TGCAGTGCCCTAGCGGGAGGTTCCTACGAGCAGTACTTC. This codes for CSALAGGSYEQYF.

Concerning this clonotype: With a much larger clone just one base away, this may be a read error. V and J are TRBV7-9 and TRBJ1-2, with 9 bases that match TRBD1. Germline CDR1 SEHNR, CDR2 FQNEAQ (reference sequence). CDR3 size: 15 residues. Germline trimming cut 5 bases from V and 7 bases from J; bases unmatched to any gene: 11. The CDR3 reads CASSAPGQGSRGYTF. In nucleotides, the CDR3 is TGTGCCAGCAGCGCGCCGGGACAGGGATCCCGTGGCTACACCTTC.

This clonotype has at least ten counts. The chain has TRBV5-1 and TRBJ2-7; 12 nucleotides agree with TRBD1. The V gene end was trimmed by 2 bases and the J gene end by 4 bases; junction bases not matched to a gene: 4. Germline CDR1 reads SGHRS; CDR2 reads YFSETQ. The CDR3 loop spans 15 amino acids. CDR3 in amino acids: CASSFGGQGAYEQYF. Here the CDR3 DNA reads TGCGCCAGCAGCTTCGGGGGACAGGGGGCTTACGAGCAGTACTTC.

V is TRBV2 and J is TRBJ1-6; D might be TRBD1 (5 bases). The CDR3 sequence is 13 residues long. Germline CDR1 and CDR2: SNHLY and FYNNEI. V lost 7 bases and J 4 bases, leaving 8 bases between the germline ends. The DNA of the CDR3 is TGTGCCAGCATGAGGGGTTATAATTCACCCCTCCACTTT. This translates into CASMRGYNSPLHF. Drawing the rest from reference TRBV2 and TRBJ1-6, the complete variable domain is EPEVTQTPSHQVTQMGQEVILRCVPISNHLYFYWYRQILGQKVEFLVSFYNNEISEKSEIFDDQFSVERPDGSNFTLKIRSTKLEDSAMYFCASMRGYNSPLHFGNGTRLTVT.

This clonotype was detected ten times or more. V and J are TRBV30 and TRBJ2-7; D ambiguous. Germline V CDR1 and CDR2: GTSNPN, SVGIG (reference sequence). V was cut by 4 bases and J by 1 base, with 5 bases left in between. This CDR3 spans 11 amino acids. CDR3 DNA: TGTGCCTGGAAGGGATCCTACGAGCAGTACTTC. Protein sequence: CAWKGSYEQYF.

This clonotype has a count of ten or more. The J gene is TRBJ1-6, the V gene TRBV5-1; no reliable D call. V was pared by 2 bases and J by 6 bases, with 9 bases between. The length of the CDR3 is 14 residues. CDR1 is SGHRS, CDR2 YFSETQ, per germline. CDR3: CASSFDGGNSPLHF. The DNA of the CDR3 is TGCGCCAGCAGCTTTGACGGCGGTAATTCACCCCTCCACTTT.

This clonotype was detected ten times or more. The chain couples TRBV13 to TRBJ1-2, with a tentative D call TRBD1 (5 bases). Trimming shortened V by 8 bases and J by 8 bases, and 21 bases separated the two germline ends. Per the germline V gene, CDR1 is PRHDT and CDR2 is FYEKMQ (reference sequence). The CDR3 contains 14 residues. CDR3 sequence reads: CASEGTDETIGYTF. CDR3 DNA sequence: TGTGCCAGCGAAGGGACGGATGAGACTATCGGCTACACCTTC.

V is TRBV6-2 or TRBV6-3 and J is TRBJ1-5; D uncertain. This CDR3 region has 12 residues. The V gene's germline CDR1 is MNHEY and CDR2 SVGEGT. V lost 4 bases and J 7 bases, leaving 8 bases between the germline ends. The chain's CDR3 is CASSFPSQPQHF. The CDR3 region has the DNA TGTGCCAGCAGTTTCCCGAGCCAGCCCCAGCATTTT.

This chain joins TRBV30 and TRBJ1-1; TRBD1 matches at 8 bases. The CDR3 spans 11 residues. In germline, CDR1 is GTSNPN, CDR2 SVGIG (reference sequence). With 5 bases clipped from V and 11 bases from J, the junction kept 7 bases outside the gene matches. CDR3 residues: CAWGDRITAFF. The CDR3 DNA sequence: TGTGCCTGGGGGGACAGGATTACTGCTTTCTTT. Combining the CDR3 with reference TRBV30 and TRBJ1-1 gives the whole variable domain SQTIHQWPATLVQPVGSPLSLECTVEGTSNPNLYWYRQAAGRGLQLLFYSVGIGQISSEVPQNLSASRPQDRQFILSSKKLLLSDSGFYLCAWGDRITAFFGQGTRLTVV.

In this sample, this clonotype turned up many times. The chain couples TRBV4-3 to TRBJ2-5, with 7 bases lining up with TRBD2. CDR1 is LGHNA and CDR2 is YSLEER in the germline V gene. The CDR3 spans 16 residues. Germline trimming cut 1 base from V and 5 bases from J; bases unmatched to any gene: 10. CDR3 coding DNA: TGCGCCAGCAGCCAAGGGGGCGGGAGCACATTGGAGACCCAGTACTTC. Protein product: CASSQGGGSTLETQYF.

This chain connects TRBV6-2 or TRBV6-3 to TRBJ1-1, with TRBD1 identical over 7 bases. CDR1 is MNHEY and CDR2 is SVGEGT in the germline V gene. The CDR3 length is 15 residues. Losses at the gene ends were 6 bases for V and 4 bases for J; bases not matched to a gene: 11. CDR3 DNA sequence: TGTGCCAGCAGGAACGACAGGGTAATGAGCACTGAAGCTTTCTTT. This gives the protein CASRNDRVMSTEAFF.

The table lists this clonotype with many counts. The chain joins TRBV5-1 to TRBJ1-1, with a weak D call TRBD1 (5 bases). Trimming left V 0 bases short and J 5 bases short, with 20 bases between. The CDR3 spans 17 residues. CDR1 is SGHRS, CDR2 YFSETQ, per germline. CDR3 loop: CASSLGGPFQGETEAFF. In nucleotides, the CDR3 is TGCGCCAGCAGCTTGGGGGGCCCCTTTCAGGGAGAAACTGAAGCTTTCTTT.